The 20 T cell receptor beta chains reported below all come from one sample, sequenced in a study of T cells in localized non-small cell lung cancer. Sequencing was performed with immunoSEQ multiplex PCR; in TCRdb, only in-frame clones are kept and a portion is missing. The sample includes 15,000 to 20,000 clones, about four fifths seen only once; the top ten take about 34%. The sequencing here drew on peripheral blood, taken before any cancer treatment. The receptors come from a male donor aged 60 or over with stage III lung adenocarcinoma.

The V call is TRBV6-1, the J call TRBJ1-1; D might be TRBD1 (6 bases). V lost 4 bases and J 4 bases, leaving 13 bases between the germline ends. This CDR3 has 14 amino acids. The germline gives CDR1 MNHNS, CDR2 SASEGT. In nucleotides, the CDR3 is TGTGCCAGCAGTGTCAGCGGGACAATCACTGAAGCTTTCTTT. Translating it yields CASSVSGTITEAFF.

The V gene is TRBV19, the J gene TRBJ2-7; the D is unclear. V lost 2 bases to trimming and J lost 4 bases, with 12 bases between them. The germline V gene encodes CDR1 LNHDA and CDR2 SQIVND (reference sequence). This CDR3 region has 14 residues. CDR3 region: CASSIKPHAYEQYF. The CDR3 nucleotides are TGTGCCAGTAGTATAAAGCCGCACGCGTACGAGCAGTACTTC. Full variable domain (missing parts from reference TRBV19 and TRBJ2-7): DGGITQSPKYLFRKEGQNVTLSCEQNLNHDAMYWYRQDPGQGLRLIYYSQIVNDFQKGDIAEGYSVSREKKESFPLTVTSAQKNPTAFYLCASSIKPHAYEQYFGPGTRLTVT.

This clone has only a few counts. The V call is TRBV12-5, the J call TRBJ1-5; 8 positions agree with TRBD1. The CDR3 has 15 residues. The germline V gene has CDR1 LGHNT and CDR2 FRNRAP. Losses at the gene ends were 1 base for V and 3 bases for J; bases not matched to a gene: 2. This CDR3 is CASGLDRGYNQPQHF. CDR3 nucleotides: TGTGCTAGTGGTTTGGACAGGGGGTACAATCAGCCCCAGCATTTT. Variable domain in full (rest from reference TRBV12-5 and TRBJ1-5): DARVTQTPRHKVTEMGQEVTMRCQPILGHNTVFWYRQTMMQGLELLAYFRNRAPLDDSGMPKDRFSAEMPDATLATLKIQPSEPRDSAVYFCASGLDRGYNQPQHFGDGTRLSIL.

This clone was counted a few times. This chain connects TRBV18 to TRBJ1-1; 8 bases fit TRBD1. The trim removed 8 bases at V and 2 bases at J, leaving 7 bases unmatched. CDR1 and CDR2 (germline): KGHSH, LQKENI. CDR3 length equals 14 residues. CDR3 coding DNA: TGTGCCAGCCAACCTCAGGGGGCTAACACTGAAGCTTTCTTT. Protein: CASQPQGANTEAFF.

There are a few counts of this clone. The CDR3 nucleotides are TGCGCCAGCAGCTTGGGCTCCGGAGGGGGCGGGTACGAGCAGTACTTC. As protein: CASSLGSGGGGYEQYF. This chain links TRBV5-1 with TRBJ2-7; D may be TRBD1 (7 bases). CDR3 length: 16 amino acids. V gave up 0 bases and J gave up 4 bases, with 17 bases separating them. CDR1 is SGHRS, CDR2 YFSETQ, per germline. The entire variable domain, with the rest obtained from reference TRBV5-1 and TRBJ2-7, is as follows: KAGVTQTPRYLIKTRGQQVTLSCSPISGHRSVSWYQQTPGQGLQFLFEYFSETQRNKGNFPGRFSGRQFSNSRSEMNVSTLELGDSALYLCASSLGSGGGGYEQYFGPGTRLTVT.

This clone was found once. The V gene is TRBV5-4, the J gene TRBJ1-2, with D hard to call. This CDR3 comprises 13 residues. V was cut by 3 bases and J by 8 bases, with 14 bases left in between. Germline CDR1 is SGHNT and CDR2 is YYREEE (reference sequence). In DNA, the CDR3 is TGTGCCAGCAGCTATGGGAAATTCCGGGGCTACACCTTC. Translation: CASSYGKFRGYTF.

This chain uses TRBV6-1 with TRBJ1-1, with no clear D. From germline, CDR1 is MNHNS and CDR2 SASEGT. The CDR3 length is 12 residues. The V gene lost 3 bases and the J gene lost 3 bases, with 5 bases spanning the gap. The DNA for the CDR3 is TGTGCCAGCAGTGAGCAGTACACTGAAGCTTTCTTT. It yields the protein CASSEQYTEAFF.

The chain recombines TRBV6-5 with TRBJ2-1, with no clear D. CDR1 and CDR2 (germline): MNHEY, SVGAGI. This CDR3 is 11 amino acids long. V was clipped by 11 bases and J by 9 bases, with 14 bases between them. The CDR3 protein is CALTFGSEQFF. Here the CDR3 DNA reads TGTGCCCTTACGTTTGGGTCTGAGCAGTTCTTC.

This chain links TRBV27 with TRBJ2-2; D gene uncertain. Deletions cut 4 bases from V and 3 bases from J, with 3 bases between. Germline lookup yields CDR1 MNHEY and CDR2 SMNVEV (reference sequence). The CDR3 loop spans 12 amino acids. CDR3 sequence: CASSWDTGELFF. CDR3 bases: TGTGCCAGCAGTTGGGACACCGGGGAGCTGTTTTTT.

The CDR3 nucleotides read TGTGCCAGCTCACCACCCTCGGAAGAGACCCAGTACTTC. It translates to CASSPPSEETQYF. The chain couples TRBV18 to TRBJ2-5; no reliable D call. Deletions cut 0 bases from V and 3 bases from J, with 5 bases between. The CDR3 is 13 amino acids. CDR1 and CDR2 (germline): KGHSH, LQKENI.

This clone was counted a few times. The chain uses TRBV7-9 and TRBJ2-7; TRBD1 might be the D (6 bases). The germline V gene has CDR1 SEHNR and CDR2 FQNEAQ (reference sequence). Trimming left V 4 bases short and J 1 base short, with 17 bases between. The CDR3 consists of 16 residues. The CDR3 region is CASSSTPGTPSYEQYF. CDR3 nucleotides: TGTGCCAGCAGCTCCACCCCCGGGACACCATCCTACGAGCAGTACTTC. Drawing the rest from reference TRBV7-9 and TRBJ2-7, the complete variable domain is DTGVSQNPRHKITKRGQNVTFRCDPISEHNRLYWYRQTLGQGPEFLTYFQNEAQLEKSRLLSDRFSAERPKGSFSTLEIQRTEQGDSAMYLCASSSTPGTPSYEQYFGPGTRLTVT.

V and J are TRBV30 and TRBJ1-1; D is ambiguous. Germline V gives CDR1 GTSNPN, CDR2 SVGIG (reference sequence). With 0 bases removed from V and 0 bases from J, the gap between germline ends came to 11 bases. The CDR3 sequence is 15 residues long. This CDR3 is CAWSVLTWMNTEAFF. CDR3 bases: TGTGCCTGGAGTGTACTTACGTGGATGAACACTGAAGCTTTCTTT.

The chain employs TRBV5-1 and TRBJ2-7; 8 bases align to TRBD1. The CDR3 is made up of 13 amino acids. Germline values: CDR1 SGHRS, CDR2 YFSETQ. V shed 1 base and J 5 bases; nucleotides not matched to a gene: 2. The CDR3 protein is CASSLPGGDEQYF. The CDR3 DNA reads TGCGCCAGCAGCTTGCCAGGGGGCGACGAGCAGTACTTC.

This clone has only one observation. The chain links TRBV23-1 to TRBJ1-1, with D uncertain. TRBV23-1 is treated as an ORF (open reading frame) with a function not yet certain. The V end was cut by 0 bases, the J end by 6 bases, with 8 bases between. The CDR3 consists of 13 residues. The CDR3 DNA follows: TGCGCCAGCAGTCAATCCGATGGGGCTGAAGCTTTCTTT. Translated: CASSQSDGAEAFF.

V gene TRBV29-1 combines with J gene TRBJ2-3; tentative D call: TRBD1 (5 bases). Germline assignment: CDR1 SQVTM and CDR2 ANQGSEA. This CDR3 has 15 amino acids. Trimming stripped 4 bases from V and 0 bases from J, with 14 bases between. CDR3 in amino acids: CSVAPTASSTDTQYF. The CDR3 coding sequence is TGCAGCGTTGCCCCGACAGCTTCTAGCACAGATACGCAGTATTTT.

The chain is built from TRBV7-2 and TRBJ2-5, with TRBD2 identical over 7 bases. The junction had 3 bases not matched to a gene; V was cut back by 2 bases and J by 3 bases. Germline V lookup: CDR1 SGHTA, CDR2 FQGNSA. The CDR3 is made up of 14 amino acids. CDR3 in DNA: TGTGCCAGCAGCTTACGGGCGGGGGAAGAGACCCAGTACTTC. Its translation: CASSLRAGEETQYF.

This rearrangement joins TRBV10-3 to TRBJ2-3; 7 nucleotides agree with TRBD2. The germline gives CDR1 ENHRY, CDR2 SYGVKD. The V and J ends lost 3 bases and 6 bases, in that order; junction bases with no gene match: 9. CDR3 length equals 15 residues. The CDR3 here is CAISDRRGEGDTQYF. For the CDR3, the DNA is TGTGCCATCAGTGATCGCCGGGGGGAGGGGGATACGCAGTATTTT.

V is TRBV5-1 and J is TRBJ2-7; TRBD1 matches 7 bases. Losses at the gene ends were 5 bases for V and 4 bases for J; bases not matched to a gene: 9. CDR1 is SGHRS, CDR2 YFSETQ, per germline. This CDR3 region has 14 residues. The CDR3 spells CASSRTGTEYEQYF. In nucleotides, the CDR3 is TGCGCCAGCAGTCGAACCGGGACAGAATACGAGCAGTACTTC.

The chain combines TRBV10-3 with TRBJ1-5; 8 bases agree with TRBD1. The germline V gene has CDR1 ENHRY and CDR2 SYGVKD. V shed 3 bases and J 5 bases; nucleotides not matched to a gene: 3. This CDR3 has 14 residues. CDR3 sequence (DNA): TGTGCCATCAGTGACGAGGACAGGGATCAGCCCCAGCATTTT. As protein: CAISDEDRDQPQHF.

This sequence joins TRBV6-5 and TRBJ1-2; the D gene is possibly TRBD1 (5 bases). CDR3 length equals 13 residues. Germline CDR1 reads MNHEY; CDR2 reads SVGAGI. V lost 7 bases and J 4 bases, leaving 13 bases between the germline ends. The CDR3 here is CASNPGWTYGYTF. As DNA, the CDR3 is TGTGCCAGCAACCCAGGGTGGACCTATGGCTACACCTTC.